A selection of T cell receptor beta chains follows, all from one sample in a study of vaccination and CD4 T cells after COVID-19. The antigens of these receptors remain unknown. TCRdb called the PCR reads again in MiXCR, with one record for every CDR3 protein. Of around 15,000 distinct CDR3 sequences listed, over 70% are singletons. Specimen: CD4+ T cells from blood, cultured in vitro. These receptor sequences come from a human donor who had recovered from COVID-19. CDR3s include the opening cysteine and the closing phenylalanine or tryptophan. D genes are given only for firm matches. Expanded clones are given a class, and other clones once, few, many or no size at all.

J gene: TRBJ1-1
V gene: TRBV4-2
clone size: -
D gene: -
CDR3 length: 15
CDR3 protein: CASSQVILRNTEAFF
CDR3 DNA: TGTGCCAGCAGCCAAGTTATCCTGAGGAACACTGAAGCTTTCTTT

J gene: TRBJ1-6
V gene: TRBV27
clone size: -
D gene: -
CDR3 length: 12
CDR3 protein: CASSLIGSPLHF
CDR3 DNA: TGTGCCAGCAGTTTAATCGGTAGTCCCCTCCACTTT

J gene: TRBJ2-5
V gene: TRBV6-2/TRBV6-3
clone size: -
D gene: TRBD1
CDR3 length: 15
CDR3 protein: CASSPQGPLQETQYF
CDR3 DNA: TGTGCCAGCAGCCCACAGGGGCCCCTACAAGAGACCCAGTACTTC

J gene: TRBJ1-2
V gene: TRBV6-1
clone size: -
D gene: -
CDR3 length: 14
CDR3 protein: CASSGRVPAYGYTF
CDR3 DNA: TGTGCCAGCAGCGGACGCGTCCCAGCCTATGGCTACACCTTC

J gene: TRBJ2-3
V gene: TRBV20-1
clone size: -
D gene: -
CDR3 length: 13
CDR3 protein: CSVRPANTDTQYF
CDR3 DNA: TGCAGTGTTCGTCCGGCAAACACAGATACGCAGTATTTT

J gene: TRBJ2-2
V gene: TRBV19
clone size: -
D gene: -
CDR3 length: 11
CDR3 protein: CATMEAGELFF
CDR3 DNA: TGTGCCACAATGGAGGCCGGGGAGCTGTTTTTT

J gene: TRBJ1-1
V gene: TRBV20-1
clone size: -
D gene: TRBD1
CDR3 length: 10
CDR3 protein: CRCLQGEAFF
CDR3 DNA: TGCAGATGCTTACAGGGGGAAGCTTTCTTT

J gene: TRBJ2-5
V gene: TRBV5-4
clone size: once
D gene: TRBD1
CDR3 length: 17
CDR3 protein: CASSHLDVGGRGETQYF
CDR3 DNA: TGTGCCAGCAGTCACCTAGATGTAGGGGGCCGGGGAGAGACCCAGTACTTC

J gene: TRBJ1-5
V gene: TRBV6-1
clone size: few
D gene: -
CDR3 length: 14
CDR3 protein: CASRNQGGDQPQHF
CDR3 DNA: TGTGCCAGCAGAAACCAGGGAGGGGATCAGCCCCAGCATTTT

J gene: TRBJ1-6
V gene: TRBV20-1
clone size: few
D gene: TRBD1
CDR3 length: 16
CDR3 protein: CSASPQGSWLNSPLHF
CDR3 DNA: TGCAGTGCTAGTCCACAGGGGTCCTGGCTTAATTCACCCCTCCACTTT

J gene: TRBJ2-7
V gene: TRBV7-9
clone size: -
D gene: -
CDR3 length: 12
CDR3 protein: CASSHSAYEQYF
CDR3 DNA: TGTGCCAGCAGCCATTCCGCATACGAGCAGTACTTC

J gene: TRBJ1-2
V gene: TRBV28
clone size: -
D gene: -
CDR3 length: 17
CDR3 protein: CASSSPSKGGRVYGYTF
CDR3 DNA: TGTGCCAGCAGTTCACCCTCGAAGGGGGGGCGCGTCTATGGCTACACCTTC

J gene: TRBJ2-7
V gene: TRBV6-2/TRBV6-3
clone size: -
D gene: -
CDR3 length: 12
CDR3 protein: CASNHGRYEQYF
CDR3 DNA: TGTGCCAGCAATCACGGGCGATACGAGCAGTACTTC

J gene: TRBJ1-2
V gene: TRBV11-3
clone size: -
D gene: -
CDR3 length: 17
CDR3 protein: CASSLGLGPSWHYGYTF
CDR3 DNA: TGTGCCAGCAGCTTAGGTTTGGGACCCTCATGGCATTATGGCTACACCTTC

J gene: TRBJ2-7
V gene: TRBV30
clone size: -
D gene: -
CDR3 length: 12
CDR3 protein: CAWSYRRTEQYF
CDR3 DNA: TGTGCCTGGAGTTATAGGAGAACCGAGCAGTACTTC

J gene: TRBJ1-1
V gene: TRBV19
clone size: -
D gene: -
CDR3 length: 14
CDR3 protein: CASSTPPGNTEAFF
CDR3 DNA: TGTGCCAGTAGTACCCCCCCGGGCAACACTGAAGCTTTCTTT

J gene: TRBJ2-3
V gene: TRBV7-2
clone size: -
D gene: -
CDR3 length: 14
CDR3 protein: CASSLAIRSDTQYF
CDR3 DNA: TGTGCCAGCAGCTTAGCGATCAGGTCAGATACGCAGTATTTT

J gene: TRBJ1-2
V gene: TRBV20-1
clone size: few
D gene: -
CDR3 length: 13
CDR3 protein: CSARLLGNYGYTF
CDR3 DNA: TGCAGTGCTAGACTCCTGGGGAACTATGGCTACACCTTC

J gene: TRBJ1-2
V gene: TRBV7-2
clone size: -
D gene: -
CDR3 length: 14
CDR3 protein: CASSLSQDDYGYTF
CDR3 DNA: TGTGCCAGCAGCTTATCACAGGACGACTATGGCTACACCTTC

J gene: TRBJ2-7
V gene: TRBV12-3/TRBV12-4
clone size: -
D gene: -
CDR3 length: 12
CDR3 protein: CASSLGDTREYF
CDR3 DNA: TGTGCCAGCAGTTTAGGGGACACGAGGGAGTACTTC

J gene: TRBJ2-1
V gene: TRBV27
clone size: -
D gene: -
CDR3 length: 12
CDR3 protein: CASSLSWGKQFF
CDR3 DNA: TGTGCCAGCAGTTTATCGTGGGGAAAGCAGTTCTTC

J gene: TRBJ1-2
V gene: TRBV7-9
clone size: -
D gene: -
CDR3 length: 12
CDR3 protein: CASPRGDYGYTF
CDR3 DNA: TGTGCCAGCCCTAGAGGAGATTATGGCTACACCTTC

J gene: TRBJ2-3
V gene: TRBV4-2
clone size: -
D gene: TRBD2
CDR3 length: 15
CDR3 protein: CASSQDSGSTDTQYF
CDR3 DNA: TGTGCCAGCAGCCAAGATAGCGGGAGCACAGATACGCAGTATTTT

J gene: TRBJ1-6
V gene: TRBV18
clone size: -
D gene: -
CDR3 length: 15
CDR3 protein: CASSPAGARRSPLHF
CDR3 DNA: TGTGCCAGCTCACCCGCAGGGGCGAGGCGTTCACCCCTCCACTTT

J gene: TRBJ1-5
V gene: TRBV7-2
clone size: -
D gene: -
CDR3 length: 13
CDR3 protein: CASSFITDQPQHF
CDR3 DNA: TGTGCCAGCAGCTTTATTACCGATCAGCCCCAGCATTTT

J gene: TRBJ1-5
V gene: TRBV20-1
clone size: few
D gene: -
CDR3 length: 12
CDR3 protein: CSARLAQQPQHF
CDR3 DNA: TGCAGTGCTAGACTCGCCCAGCAGCCCCAGCATTTT

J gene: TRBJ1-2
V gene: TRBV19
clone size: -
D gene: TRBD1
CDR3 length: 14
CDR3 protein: CASRQQGGRNGYTF
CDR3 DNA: TGTGCCAGTAGGCAACAGGGGGGTAGAAATGGCTACACCTTC

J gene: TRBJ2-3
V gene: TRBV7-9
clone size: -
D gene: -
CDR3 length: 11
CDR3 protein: CASEFLDTQYF
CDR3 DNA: TGTGCCAGCGAATTCTTAGATACGCAGTATTTT